The rows below give T cell receptor beta chains drawn from one sample of a study of PD-1 blockade in mismatch repair-deficient tumors. This table comes from immunoSEQ multiplex PCR, and its TCRdb copy is limited to in-frame clones, with some not included. The sample includes about 120,000 clones, roughly 86% of them seen just once. Sequenced material: peripheral blood, taken approximately 73 weeks after starting pembrolizumab. The receptors were sampled from an adult with mismatch repair-deficient cancer. The CDR3 runs from the conserved cysteine through the conserved F or W. Size is omitted from some rows. Given values are once, few, many or a class for expanded clones.

v_call clone_size cdr3_aa
TRBV19 . CASSMKGAFYGYTF
TRBV4-3 . CASSQGQGVNIQYF
TRBV5-6 once CASSLSGGQYESATGELFF
TRBV2 . CASSDIGGGTDTQYF
TRBV7-6 . CASSPGTGGQEQYF
TRBV28 few CASSLWTIDRGCTF
TRBV5-1 once CASSLAGEQSPQHF
TRBV4-3 . CASSREMAGATNEKLFF
TRBV7-6 once CASSPQPTGELFF
TRBV6-1 . CASSSQGTEAFF
TRBV25-1 . CASASWGNQPQHF
TRBV28 . CASSSYGGTGENTGELFF
TRBV11-2 . CASSSFGATSYNEQFF
TRBV7-9 . CASSSMEGRSYTF
TRBV6-1 . CASSNPRGYTF
TRBV18 . CASSPGNQPQHF
TRBV11-2 . CASSLDRLAGDTQYF
TRBV11-3 . CASSLGGQSTNEKLFF
TRBV10-3 . CAINTPGQTYEQYF
TRBV7-9 few CASSLDTGEKLFF
TRBV7-3 . CASSRTPGTSGDEQFF
TRBV27 . CASSFGGEAGYTF
TRBV29-1 . CSVEEGLGNTGELFF
TRBV5-4 . CASMPGRNTGELFF
TRBV11-2 . CASSLGLAGVTGELFF
TRBV5-4 . CASSLAGTGDEKLFF
TRBV11-2 . CASSLEWVGELFF
TRBV10-3 . CAISDPGGGYEQYF
TRBV9 once CASSTGTSNNEQFF
TRBV28 once CASSLFRENTEAFF
TRBV6-1 . CASSEAAGGPNEQFF